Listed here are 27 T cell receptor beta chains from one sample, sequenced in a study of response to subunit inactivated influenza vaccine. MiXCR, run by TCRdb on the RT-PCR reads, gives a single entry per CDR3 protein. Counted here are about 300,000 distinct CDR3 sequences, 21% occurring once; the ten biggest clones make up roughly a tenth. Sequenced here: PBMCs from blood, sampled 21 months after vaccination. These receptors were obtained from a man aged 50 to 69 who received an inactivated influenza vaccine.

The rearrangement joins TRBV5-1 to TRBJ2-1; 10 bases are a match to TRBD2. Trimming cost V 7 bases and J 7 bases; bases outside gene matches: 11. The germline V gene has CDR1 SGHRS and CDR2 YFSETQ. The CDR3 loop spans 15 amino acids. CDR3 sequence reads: CASFSGLAMKNEQFF. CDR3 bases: TGCGCCAGCTTTTCGGGACTAGCGATGAAAAATGAGCAGTTCTTC.

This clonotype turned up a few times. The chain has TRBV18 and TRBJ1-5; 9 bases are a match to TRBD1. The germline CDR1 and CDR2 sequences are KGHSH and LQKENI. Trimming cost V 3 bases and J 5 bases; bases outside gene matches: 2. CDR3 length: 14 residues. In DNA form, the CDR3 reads TGTGCCAGCTCACCGGGGGACAGGGATCAGCCCCAGCATTTT. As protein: CASSPGDRDQPQHF. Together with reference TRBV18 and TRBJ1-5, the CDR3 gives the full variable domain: NAGVMQNPRHLVRRRGQEARLRCSPMKGHSHVYWYRQLPEEGLKFMVYLQKENIIDESGMPKERFSAEFPKEGPSILRIQQVVRGDSAAYFCASSPGDRDQPQHFGDGTRLSIL.

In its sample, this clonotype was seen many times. CDR3 protein: CASSVYTGDYEQYF. CDR3 nucleotides: TGTGCCAGCAGTGTGTACACAGGGGACTACGAGCAGTACTTC. This chain uses TRBV27 with TRBJ2-7; 7 bases agree with TRBD1. Germline V gives CDR1 MNHEY, CDR2 SMNVEV (reference sequence). This CDR3 has 14 residues. V shed 5 bases and J 3 bases; nucleotides not matched to a gene: 7.

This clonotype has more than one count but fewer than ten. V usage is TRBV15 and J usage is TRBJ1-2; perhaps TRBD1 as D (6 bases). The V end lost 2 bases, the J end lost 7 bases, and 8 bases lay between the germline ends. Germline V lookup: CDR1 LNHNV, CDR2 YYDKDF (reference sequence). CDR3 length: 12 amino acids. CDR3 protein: CATSRNRVGYTF. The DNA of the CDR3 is TGTGCCACCAGCAGAAACAGGGTTGGCTACACCTTC.

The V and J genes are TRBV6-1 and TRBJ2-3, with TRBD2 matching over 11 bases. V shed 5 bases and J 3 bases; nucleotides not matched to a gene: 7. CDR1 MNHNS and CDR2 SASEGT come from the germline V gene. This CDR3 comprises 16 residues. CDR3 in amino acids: CASSISSGGQTDTQYF. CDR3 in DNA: TGTGCCAGCAGTATTTCTAGCGGGGGGCAAACAGATACGCAGTATTTT.

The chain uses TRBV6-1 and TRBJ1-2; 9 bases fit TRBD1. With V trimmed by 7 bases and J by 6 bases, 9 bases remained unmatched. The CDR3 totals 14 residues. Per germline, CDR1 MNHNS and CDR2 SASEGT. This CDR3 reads CASKDAGTGNGYTF. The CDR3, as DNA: TGTGCCAGCAAGGACGCCGGGACAGGGAATGGCTACACCTTC.

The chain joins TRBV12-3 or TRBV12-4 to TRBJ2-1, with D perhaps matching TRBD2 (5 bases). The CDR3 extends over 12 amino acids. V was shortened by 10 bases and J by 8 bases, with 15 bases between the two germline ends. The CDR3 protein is CATRRVGDEQFF. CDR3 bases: TGTGCCACCCGGCGAGTGGGAGATGAGCAGTTCTTC.

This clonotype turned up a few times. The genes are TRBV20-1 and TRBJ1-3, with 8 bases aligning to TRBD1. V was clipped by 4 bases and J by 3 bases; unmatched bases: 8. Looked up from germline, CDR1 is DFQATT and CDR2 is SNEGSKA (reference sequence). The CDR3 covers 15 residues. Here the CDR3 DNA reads TGCAGTGCTATTGGACAGGGAAAGAGTGGAAACACCATATATTTT. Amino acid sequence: CSAIGQGKSGNTIYF.

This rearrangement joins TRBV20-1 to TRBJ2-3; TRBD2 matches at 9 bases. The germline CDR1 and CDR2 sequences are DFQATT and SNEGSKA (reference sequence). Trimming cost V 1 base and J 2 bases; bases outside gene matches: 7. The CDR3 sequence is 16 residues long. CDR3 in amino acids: CSARVGLAGPTDTQYF. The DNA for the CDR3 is TGCAGTGCTAGAGTAGGTCTAGCGGGGCCCACAGATACGCAGTATTTT.

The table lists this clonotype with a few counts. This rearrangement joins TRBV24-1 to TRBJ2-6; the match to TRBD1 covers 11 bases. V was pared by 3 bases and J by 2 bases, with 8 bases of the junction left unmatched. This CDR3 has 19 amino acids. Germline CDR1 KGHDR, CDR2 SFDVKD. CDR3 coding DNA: TGTGCCACCAGTGATGGAAGGACAGGGGGCCTACCTGGGGCCAACGTCCTGACTTTC. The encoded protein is CATSDGRTGGLPGANVLTF.

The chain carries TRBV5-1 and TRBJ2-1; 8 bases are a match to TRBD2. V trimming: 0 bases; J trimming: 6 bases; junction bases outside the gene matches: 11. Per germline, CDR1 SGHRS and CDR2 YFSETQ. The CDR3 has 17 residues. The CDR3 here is CASSLASPGLGFNEQFF. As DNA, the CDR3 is TGCGCCAGCAGCTTGGCAAGCCCGGGACTAGGATTCAATGAGCAGTTCTTC.

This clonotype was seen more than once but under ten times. In DNA, the CDR3 is TGCGCCAGCAGCCCGGGACCTCACTACGAGCAGTACTTC. Amino acid sequence: CASSPGPHYEQYF. The chain employs TRBV4-3 and TRBJ2-7; D assignment may be TRBD1 or TRBD2 (5 bases each). CDR1 and CDR2 (germline): LGHNA, YSLEER. Trimming removed 4 bases from V and 3 bases from J, with 10 bases in between. This CDR3 spans 13 amino acids.

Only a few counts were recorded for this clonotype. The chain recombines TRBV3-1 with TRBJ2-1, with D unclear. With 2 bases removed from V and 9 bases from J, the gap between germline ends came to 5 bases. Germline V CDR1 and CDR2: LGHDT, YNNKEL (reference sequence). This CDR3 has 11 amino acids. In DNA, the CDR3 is TGTGCCAGCAGCCAAAGGGTTGAGCAGTTCTTC. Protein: CASSQRVEQFF.

CDR3 DNA: TGTGCCAGCAGTCCTACACCGAGGGGTGAAAAACTGTTTTTT. This sequence encodes CASSPTPRGEKLFF. This chain joins TRBV12-3 or TRBV12-4 and TRBJ1-4, with D tentatively TRBD1 (5 bases). The CDR3 sequence is 14 residues long. Trimming pared 5 bases from V and 7 bases from J, leaving 14 bases between.

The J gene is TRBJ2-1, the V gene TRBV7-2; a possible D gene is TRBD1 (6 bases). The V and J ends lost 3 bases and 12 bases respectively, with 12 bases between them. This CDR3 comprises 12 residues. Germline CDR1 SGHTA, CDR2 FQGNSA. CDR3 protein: CASSFLGTRQFF. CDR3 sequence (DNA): TGTGCCAGCAGCTTCCTCGGGACACGGCAGTTCTTC.

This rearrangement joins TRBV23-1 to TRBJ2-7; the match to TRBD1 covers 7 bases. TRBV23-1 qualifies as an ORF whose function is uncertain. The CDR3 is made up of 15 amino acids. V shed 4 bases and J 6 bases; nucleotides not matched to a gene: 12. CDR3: CASSPRDRTNIEQYF. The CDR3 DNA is TGCGCCAGCAGTCCCCGGGACAGAACCAATATCGAGCAGTACTTC.

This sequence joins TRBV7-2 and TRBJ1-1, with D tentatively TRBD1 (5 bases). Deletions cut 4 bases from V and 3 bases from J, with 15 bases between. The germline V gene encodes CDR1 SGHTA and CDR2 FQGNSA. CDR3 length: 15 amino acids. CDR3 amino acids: CASSSVRGGYTEAFF. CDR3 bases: TGTGCCAGCAGCTCAGTGAGGGGTGGGTACACTGAAGCTTTCTTT. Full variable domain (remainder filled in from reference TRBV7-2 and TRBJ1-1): GAGVSQSPSNKVTEKGKDVELRCDPISGHTALYWYRQSLGQGLEFLIYFQGNSAPDKSGLPSDRFSAERTGGSVSTLTIQRTQQEDSAVYLCASSSVRGGYTEAFFGQGTRLTVV.

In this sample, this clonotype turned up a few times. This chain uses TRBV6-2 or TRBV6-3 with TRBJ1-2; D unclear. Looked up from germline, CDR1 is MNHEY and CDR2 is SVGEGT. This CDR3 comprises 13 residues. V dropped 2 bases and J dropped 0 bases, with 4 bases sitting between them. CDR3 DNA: TGTGCCAGCAGTTACATCGCTAACTATGGCTACACCTTC. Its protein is CASSYIANYGYTF.

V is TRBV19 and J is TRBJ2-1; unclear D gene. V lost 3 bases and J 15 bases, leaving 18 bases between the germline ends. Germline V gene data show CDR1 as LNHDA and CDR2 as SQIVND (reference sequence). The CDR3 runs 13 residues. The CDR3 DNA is TGTGCCAGTAGTATTTCAAGCTACAATGAGGCGTTCTTC. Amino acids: CASSISSYNEAFF.

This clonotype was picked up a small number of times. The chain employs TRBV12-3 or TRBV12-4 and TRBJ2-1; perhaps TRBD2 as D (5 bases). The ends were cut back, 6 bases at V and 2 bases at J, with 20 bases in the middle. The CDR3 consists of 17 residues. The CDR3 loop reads CASSPGTRRGTYNEQFF. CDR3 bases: TGTGCCAGCAGCCCTGGCACTAGACGGGGTACCTACAATGAGCAGTTCTTC.

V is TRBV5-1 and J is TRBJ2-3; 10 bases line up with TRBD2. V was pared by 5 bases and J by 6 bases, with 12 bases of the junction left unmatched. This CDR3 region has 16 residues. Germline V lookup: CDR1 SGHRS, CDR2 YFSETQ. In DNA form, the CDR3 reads TGCGCCAGCAGTTGGGGAAGCGGGGGGGCCGCGGATACGCAGTATTTT. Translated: CASSWGSGGAADTQYF.

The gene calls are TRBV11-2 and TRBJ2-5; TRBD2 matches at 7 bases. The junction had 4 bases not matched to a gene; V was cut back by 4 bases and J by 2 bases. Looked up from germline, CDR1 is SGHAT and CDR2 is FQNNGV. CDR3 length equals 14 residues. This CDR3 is CASSWGGPQETQYF. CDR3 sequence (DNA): TGTGCCAGCAGCTGGGGGGGACCTCAAGAGACCCAGTACTTC.

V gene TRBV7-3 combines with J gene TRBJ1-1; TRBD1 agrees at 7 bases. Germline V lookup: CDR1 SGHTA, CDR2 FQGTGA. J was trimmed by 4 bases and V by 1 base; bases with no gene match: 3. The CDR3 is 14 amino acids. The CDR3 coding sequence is TGTGCCAGCAGCTTAAATTCAGGGGGCACTGAAGCTTTCTTT. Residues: CASSLNSGGTEAFF.

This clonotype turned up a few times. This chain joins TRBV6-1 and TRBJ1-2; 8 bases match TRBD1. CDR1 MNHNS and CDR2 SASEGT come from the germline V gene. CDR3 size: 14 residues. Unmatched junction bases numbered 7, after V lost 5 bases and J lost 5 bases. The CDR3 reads CASSRQGSRYGYTF. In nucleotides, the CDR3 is TGTGCCAGCAGTCGACAGGGGAGTAGGTATGGCTACACCTTC.

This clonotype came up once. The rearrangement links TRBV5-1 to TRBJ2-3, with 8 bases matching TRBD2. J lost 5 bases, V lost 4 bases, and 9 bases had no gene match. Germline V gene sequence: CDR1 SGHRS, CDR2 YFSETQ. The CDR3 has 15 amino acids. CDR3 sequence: CASSPRGGLGDTQYF. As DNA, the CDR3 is TGCGCCAGCAGCCCACGGGGGGGCCTGGGAGATACGCAGTATTTT.

The CDR3 region has the DNA TGCGCCAGCAGCCAAGATAGGCGGAATCGAGAGCAGTACTTC. It is translated as CASSQDRRNREQYF. The genes are TRBV4-3 and TRBJ2-7; D is unclear. Germline V lookup: CDR1 LGHNA, CDR2 YSLEER. The CDR3 loop spans 14 amino acids. Trimming pared 0 bases from V and 7 bases from J, leaving 13 bases between.

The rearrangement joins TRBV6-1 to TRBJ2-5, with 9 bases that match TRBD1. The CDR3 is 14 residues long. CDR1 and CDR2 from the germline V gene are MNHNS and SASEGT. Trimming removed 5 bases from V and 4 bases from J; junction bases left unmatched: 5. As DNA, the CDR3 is TGTGCCAGCAGTACCCGGACAGGGGCAGAGACCCAGTACTTC. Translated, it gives CASSTRTGAETQYF.